This T cell receptor (beta chain) was obtained from a study of T cells after yellow fever vaccination. Study-wide points: Most clones from primary vaccination were detected again post-booster (around 95% CD4, roughly 91% CD8).

TCRdb fed the 5' RACE reads into MiXCR, producing one record per CDR3 protein. The table has 600,000 to 750,000 distinct CDR3 sequences, approximately 13% seen once. V lost 3 bases and J 0 bases, leaving 5 bases between the germline ends. CDR3 length equals 13 residues. Germline CDR1 LGHDT, CDR2 YNNKEL (reference sequence). In the case of this clonotype: Antigen unknown.

The gene calls are TRBV3-1 and TRBJ1-2; D remains ambiguous. The source of this sequence is a man aged 25 to 40 who received the YFV17D yellow fever vaccine. This specimen was PBMCs, taken on the day of the yellow fever booster vaccination. In nucleotides, the CDR3 is TGTGCCAGCAGCCAGGTTTCTAACTATGGCTACACCTTC. It is translated as CASSQVSNYGYTF.